The sequence of this T cell receptor (beta chain) was determined in a study of glioma-infiltrating T cells. The CDR3 totals 16 residues. With V trimmed by 6 bases and J by 2 bases, 12 bases remained unmatched. CDR1 is DFQATT, CDR2 SNEGSKA, per germline (reference sequence). Regarding this clonotype: Antigen unknown.

General study findings and limits: Very few CDR3 sequences were shared between tissue and blood. Gliomas, especially low-grade, showed above-expected tissue-blood divergence; non-neoplastic patients showed below.

Using RNA template, CDR3s of TCR alpha and beta were amplified with iRepertoire arm-PCR. One-step reverse transcription and amplification started from approximately 100-400 ng of tissue mRNA or PBMC total RNA. TCRdb fed the multiplex PCR reads into MiXCR, producing one record per CDR3 protein. The sample lists about 99,000 distinct CDR3 sequences; around 28% were seen once. Sequencing was performed on glioma tissue, nonneoplastic brain tissue, or PBMCs (not recorded which). V is TRBV20-1 and J is TRBJ2-7; the match to TRBD2 covers 11 bases. The receptor was isolated from a human donor with low-grade glioma or glioblastoma, undergoing nonglioma brain surgery, or in good health (not recorded which). In DNA, the CDR3 is TGCAGTGCACCGAGCCCACTAGCGGGGGCCACCTACGAGCAGTACTTC. Its protein is CSAPSPLAGATYEQYF.